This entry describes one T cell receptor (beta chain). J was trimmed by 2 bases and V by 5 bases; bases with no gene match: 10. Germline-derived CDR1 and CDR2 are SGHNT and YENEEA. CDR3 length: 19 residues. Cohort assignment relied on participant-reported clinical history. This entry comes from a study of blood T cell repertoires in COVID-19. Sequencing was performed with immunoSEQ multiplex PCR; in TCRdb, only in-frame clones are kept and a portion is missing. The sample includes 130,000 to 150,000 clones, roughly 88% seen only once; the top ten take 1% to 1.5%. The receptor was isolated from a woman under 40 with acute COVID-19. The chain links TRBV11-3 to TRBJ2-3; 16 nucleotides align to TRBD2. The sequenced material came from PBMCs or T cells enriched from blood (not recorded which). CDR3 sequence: CASSKSPGLAGGTTDTQYF. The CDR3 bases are TGTGCCAGCAGCAAATCTCCGGGACTAGCGGGAGGGACCACAGATACGCAGTATTTT.